This entry features one TCR beta chain sequence. Germline assignment: CDR1 LNHDA and CDR2 SQIVND (reference sequence). V shed 2 bases, J shed 0 bases, and the junction held 3 bases outside the gene matches. There are 16 residues in the CDR3. This specimen belongs to a study of T cell changes during pregnancy in multiple sclerosis. Only in-frame clones appear in the TCRdb table, and some are missing; sequencing was by immunoSEQ multiplex PCR. Of about 98,000 clones in the sample, approximately 90% were seen once. The receptor's source is a female donor in good health, enrolled as a control in a pregnancy study. The sample consisted of peripheral blood, taken after pregnancy. The chain recombines TRBV19 with TRBJ2-1, with TRBD2 matching 8 bases. The DNA of the CDR3 is TGTGCCAGTAGTATATCGGGAGGGTTCTCCTACAATGAGCAGTTCTTC. It translates to CASSISGGFSYNEQFF.